The source of this TCR beta chain is a study of cytomegalovirus exposure and HLA in healthy donors. The study's findings and limits: TCR beta V- and J-gene trimming was later associated with a missense DCLRE1C variant. A classifier reportedly called cytomegalovirus status with high sensitivity and specificity. An assumption of roughly uniform sequencing depth across donors underlay the presence/absence analyses. Per a prior analysis, the majority of TCR beta V segments were productive roughly 87% or roughly 30% of the time.

CDR1 LNHDA and CDR2 SQIVND come from the germline V gene (reference sequence). Deletions cut 5 bases from V and 5 bases from J, with 14 bases between. The CDR3 is 14 amino acids. With regard to this clone: The antigen remains undetermined.

PCR employed 60 Vbeta and 13 Jbeta primers. Produced via immunoSEQ multiplex PCR; TCRdb's table is partial and in-frame only. The sample has over 150,000 clones, approximately 75% seen once; the top ten hold about 2.8%. The sequenced material came from PBMCs. The receptor's source is a man aged 18 to 30 in good health and CMV-seronegative. The chain employs TRBV19 and TRBJ2-3; D possibly corresponds to TRBD1 (6 bases). CDR3 in DNA: TGTGCCAGTAGTCCTCAGCAGGGGAGAGATACGCAGTATTTT. Translation: CASSPQQGRDTQYF.